These 30 T cell receptor beta chains were sequenced from one sample in a study of T cells in Graves' hyperthyroidism and ophthalmopathy. TCR beta CDR3 sequences were amplified from RNA transcripts. Initially, a first-round RT-PCR of the TCR CDR3 employed the HTBI primer set. From the multiplex PCR reads, TCRdb called clonotypes with MiXCR, one entry per CDR3 protein. The table has a few hundred thousand distinct CDR3 sequences, 15% to 18% seen once; the top ten hold 6.5% to 8%. The sample taken for sequencing was blood. These receptors all come from a woman in her 30s with Graves' hyperthyroidism.

The chain couples TRBV7-9 to TRBJ1-2; D remains unclear. The CDR3 sequence is 14 residues long. Per the germline V gene, CDR1 is SEHNR and CDR2 is FQNEAQ (reference sequence). V lost 2 bases to trimming and J lost 7 bases, with 14 bases between them. CDR3 loop: CASSLMDQSFGYTF. The CDR3, as DNA: TGTGCCAGCAGCTTAATGGACCAGAGCTTTGGCTACACCTTC.

V is TRBV20-1 and J is TRBJ1-1; 8 bases are a match to TRBD1. Trimming removed 3 bases from V and 5 bases from J; junction bases left unmatched: 2. The germline gives CDR1 DFQATT, CDR2 SNEGSKA (reference sequence). The CDR3 covers 12 residues. CDR3 nucleotide sequence: TGCAGTGCTAGGACAGGGGTGACTGAAGCTTTCTTT. As protein: CSARTGVTEAFF.

This clonotype was observed a handful of times. This chain uses TRBV5-1 with TRBJ1-4; 8 nucleotides agree with TRBD1. The CDR3 totals 16 residues. Germline assignment: CDR1 SGHRS and CDR2 YFSETQ. The V and J ends lost 3 bases and 6 bases, in that order; junction bases with no gene match: 10. The CDR3 is CASSSFGTGGDEKLFF. The CDR3 nucleotides read TGCGCCAGCAGCTCGTTTGGGACAGGTGGAGATGAAAAACTGTTTTTT.

The sample holds many counts of this clonotype. The chain couples TRBV5-1 to TRBJ2-7, with 11 positions matching TRBD1. Losses at the gene ends were 6 bases for V and 5 bases for J; bases not matched to a gene: 4. CDR3 length: 13 residues. CDR1 and CDR2 (germline): SGHRS, YFSETQ. The CDR3 sequence is CASTGQGVDEQYF. The CDR3 DNA sequence: TGCGCCAGCACGGGACAGGGGGTTGACGAGCAGTACTTC. Drawing the rest from reference TRBV5-1 and TRBJ2-7, the complete variable domain is KAGVTQTPRYLIKTRGQQVTLSCSPISGHRSVSWYQQTPGQGLQFLFEYFSETQRNKGNFPGRFSGRQFSNSRSEMNVSTLELGDSALYLCASTGQGVDEQYFGPGTRLTVT.

This clonotype was counted between two and nine times. V is TRBV15 and J is TRBJ1-4; D is possibly TRBD1 (6 bases). V was cut by 7 bases and J by 1 base, with 25 bases left in between. The germline CDR1 and CDR2 sequences are LNHNV and YYDKDF (reference sequence). The length of the CDR3 is 19 residues. The CDR3 protein is CATKEGRGEVLRTNEKLFF. DNA of the CDR3: TGTGCCACCAAAGAGGGCAGGGGCGAGGTCTTGAGAACTAATGAAAAACTGTTTTTT.

This clonotype has a count of ten or more. The J gene is TRBJ1-5, the V gene TRBV6-1; the D is unclear. Germline lookup yields CDR1 MNHNS and CDR2 SASEGT. Trimming cost V 3 bases and J 4 bases, with 7 bases left between them. The CDR3 runs to 13 residues. The CDR3 nucleotides read TGTGCCAGCAGTGAGGTTTCTAATCAGCCCCAGCATTTT. Translating it yields CASSEVSNQPQHF.

This clonotype was detected only a few times. The chain joins TRBV5-6 to TRBJ1-2, with D unclear. Trimming stripped 0 bases from V and 4 bases from J, with 16 bases between. The germline V gene has CDR1 SGHDT and CDR2 YYEEEE. The CDR3 spans 16 residues. CDR3: CASSLANGIASYGYTF. In DNA, the CDR3 is TGTGCCAGCAGCTTGGCCAACGGCATCGCTTCCTATGGCTACACCTTC. Based on the CDR3 plus reference TRBV5-6 and TRBJ1-2, the full variable domain is DAGVTQSPTHLIKTRGQQVTLRCSPKSGHDTVSWYQQALGQGPQFIFQYYEEEERQRGNFPDRFSGHQFPNYSSELNVNALLLGDSALYLCASSLANGIASYGYTFGSGTRLTVV.

This clonotype was picked up many times. V gene TRBV28 combines with J gene TRBJ2-7, with 7 bases aligning to TRBD2. The CDR3 spans 13 residues. Germline trimming cut 8 bases from V and 6 bases from J; bases unmatched to any gene: 10. Per germline, CDR1 MDHEN and CDR2 SYDVKM. The CDR3 DNA follows: TGTGCCAGCGGTGGGGAGGGCAAGGGCGAGCAGTACTTC. It is translated as CASGGEGKGEQYF.

This clonotype was found many times. J is TRBJ2-4 and V is TRBV7-2, with D possibly TRBD1 on 5 matching bases. V lost 2 bases to trimming and J lost 9 bases, with 14 bases between them. The CDR3 extends over 14 amino acids. Germline V gives CDR1 SGHTA, CDR2 FQGNSA. CDR3 sequence (DNA): TGTGCCAGCAGCTTAATGGTGCAGGGCGGCATTCAGTACTTC. Translating it yields CASSLMVQGGIQYF.

This clonotype was picked up many times. The chain combines TRBV6-6 with TRBJ2-2; D ambiguous. The CDR3 has 16 amino acids. CDR1 MNHNY and CDR2 SVGAGI come from the germline V gene (reference sequence). The V gene lost 0 bases and the J gene lost 0 bases, with 8 bases spanning the gap. CDR3 loop: CASSYSSITNTGELFF. The DNA for the CDR3 is TGTGCCAGCAGTTACTCGTCAATAACGAACACCGGGGAGCTGTTTTTT.

V and J are TRBV24-1 and TRBJ2-1; 11 nucleotides line up with TRBD2. Germline V CDR1 and CDR2: KGHDR, SFDVKD. This CDR3 comprises 16 residues. V gave up 10 bases and J gave up 6 bases; unmatched junction bases: 13. The CDR3 region is CATGKTSGVEVNEQFF. CDR3 nucleotide sequence: TGTGCCACGGGCAAGACTAGCGGGGTAGAGGTCAATGAGCAGTTCTTC.

This clonotype was seen ten or more times. This chain uses TRBV10-3 with TRBJ2-1, with 8 bases aligning to TRBD2. Trimming at V came to 5 bases and at J to 6 bases, leaving 6 bases not matched to a gene. The CDR3 loop spans 14 amino acids. Germline CDR1 is ENHRY and CDR2 is SYGVKD. The CDR3, as DNA: TGTGCCATCAGTCTTGGGACTAGTGGCAATGAGCAGTTCTTC. It encodes CAISLGTSGNEQFF.

Many counts were recorded for this clonotype. V usage is TRBV7-2 and J usage is TRBJ2-7, with TRBD2 matching 8 bases. Germline values: CDR1 SGHTA, CDR2 FQGNSA. This CDR3 has 16 residues. The ends lost 1 base at V and 5 bases at J; junction bases unmatched: 10. CDR3 residues: CASSLGRGGRRNEQYF. CDR3 DNA: TGTGCCAGCAGCTTAGGGAGGGGCGGGAGGAGGAACGAGCAGTACTTC.

This clonotype was seen repeatedly, ten times or more. The gene calls are TRBV4-2 and TRBJ2-3; 10 bases align to TRBD2. V trimming: 0 bases; J trimming: 3 bases; junction bases outside the gene matches: 6. Germline CDR1 is LGHNA and CDR2 is YNFKEQ. The CDR3 spans 17 residues. The CDR3: CASSQEVLAGATDTQYF. CDR3 DNA: TGTGCCAGCAGCCAAGAAGTCCTAGCGGGAGCAACAGATACGCAGTATTTT.

The V and J genes are TRBV5-1 and TRBJ2-5, with 9 bases that match TRBD2. Germline CDR1 SGHRS, CDR2 YFSETQ. This CDR3 has 16 residues. Trimming removed 4 bases from V and 3 bases from J; junction bases left unmatched: 10. DNA of the CDR3: TGCGCCAGCAGCCCGACGCGGGGGGGGACCGAAGAGACCCAGTACTTC. Amino acid sequence: CASSPTRGGTEETQYF.

This clonotype was observed at least ten times. The V gene is TRBV20-1, the J gene TRBJ1-4; D gene unclear. This CDR3 spans 14 amino acids. The V end lost 3 bases, the J end lost 8 bases, and 16 bases lay between the germline ends. The germline gives CDR1 DFQATT, CDR2 SNEGSKA (reference sequence). The CDR3 DNA is TGCAGTGCTAGTCCTGGACCGGAGAGGGAAAAACTGTTTTTT. Protein product: CSASPGPEREKLFF.

Remarks on this clonotype: Germline is not matched at one junction end, which may reflect a read error. This chain joins TRBV5-5 and TRBJ2-7, with a tentative D call TRBD1 (5 bases). This CDR3 has 14 amino acids. Germline-derived CDR1 and CDR2 are SGHKS and YYEKEE (reference sequence). CDR3 DNA sequence: TGCGCCAGCAGCCCCCAGGGTTACACCTACGAGCAGTACTTC. Protein product: CASSPQGYTYEQYF.

Worth noting for this clonotype: A much larger clone lies one base from this, so it may be a read error. The CDR3 DNA follows: TGTGCCAGCTCACCATGCGACAGGAATGATGGCTACACCTTC. Protein: CASSPCDRNDGYTF. This chain connects TRBV18 to TRBJ1-2; weak D call: TRBD1 (6 bases). Deletions cut 2 bases from V and 6 bases from J, with 13 bases between. From germline, CDR1 is KGHSH and CDR2 LQKENI. CDR3 length: 14 residues.

This clonotype was seen many times. The rearrangement joins TRBV5-1 to TRBJ1-2, with D possibly TRBD1 on 6 matching bases. CDR3 length equals 15 residues. CDR1 is SGHRS, CDR2 YFSETQ, per germline. V dropped 3 bases and J dropped 3 bases, with 15 bases sitting between them. Here the CDR3 reads CASSSLGGSDYGYTF. As DNA, the CDR3 is TGCGCCAGCAGCTCCCTGGGGGGCAGCGACTATGGCTACACCTTC.

This clonotype was counted many times. The genes are TRBV6-2 or TRBV6-3 and TRBJ2-3, with 11 bases aligning to TRBD2. Germline V lookup: CDR1 MNHEY, CDR2 SVGEGT. V gave up 3 bases and J gave up 2 bases; unmatched junction bases: 10. This CDR3 has 18 amino acids. CDR3 DNA: TGTGCCAGCAGTTATCCGACTACTAGCGGGAGCTCCACAGATACGCAGTATTTT. Translation gives CASSYPTTSGSSTDTQYF.

This clonotype was counted at least ten times. The rearrangement uses TRBV4-3 and TRBJ2-1; possible D gene TRBD2, 5 bases. With 0 bases removed from V and 4 bases from J, the gap between germline ends came to 10 bases. Germline loops: CDR1 LGHNA, CDR2 YSLEER. The CDR3 consists of 15 residues. CDR3: CASSQERESYNEQFF. The DNA for the CDR3 is TGCGCCAGCAGCCAAGAGAGGGAGTCATACAATGAGCAGTTCTTC.

This clonotype was recorded many times. J is TRBJ1-5 and V is TRBV12-3 or TRBV12-4, with no clear D. This CDR3 spans 14 amino acids. The ends were cut back, 5 bases at V and 15 bases at J, with 23 bases in the middle. This CDR3 is CASSPTLPGSPTHF. The CDR3 DNA reads as TGTGCCAGCAGTCCGACACTACCGGGATCACCGACGCATTTT.

This clonotype was found many times. The chain employs TRBV2 and TRBJ2-1; no firm D call. The V end was cut by 10 bases, the J end by 2 bases, with 15 bases between. The CDR3 covers 14 residues. From germline, CDR1 is SNHLY and CDR2 FYNNEI. Here the CDR3 DNA reads TGTGCCACCGATTCGACCGGAACCTACAATGAGCAGTTCTTC. This sequence encodes CATDSTGTYNEQFF.

This clonotype was observed a handful of times. The CDR3 sequence: CASGPSSGTNYNEQFF. CDR3 nucleotides: TGTGCCAGCGGACCCTCTAGCGGAACGAATTACAATGAGCAGTTCTTC. The chain is built from TRBV25-1 and TRBJ2-1; 7 bases are a match to TRBD2. The germline gives CDR1 MGHDK, CDR2 SYGVNS. Trimming removed 8 bases from V and 4 bases from J; junction bases left unmatched: 14. The CDR3 has 16 amino acids.

The CDR3 region is CASTTDRSSEQYF. CDR3 coding DNA: TGTGCCAGCACTACGGACAGGTCGAGCGAGCAGTACTTC. The chain is built from TRBV7-9 and TRBJ2-7; 7 bases match TRBD1. Germline assignment: CDR1 SEHNR and CDR2 FQNEAQ (reference sequence). The CDR3 runs 13 residues. The trim removed 7 bases at V and 6 bases at J, leaving 9 bases unmatched.

This clonotype turned up a few times. V and J are TRBV5-1 and TRBJ2-2; D remains unclear. Trimming shortened V by 3 bases and J by 7 bases, and 10 bases separated the two germline ends. There are 13 residues in the CDR3. Looked up from germline, CDR1 is SGHRS and CDR2 is YFSETQ. The CDR3: CASSWDVGGELFF. Written as DNA, the CDR3 is TGCGCCAGCAGCTGGGATGTGGGCGGGGAGCTGTTTTTT.

The chain carries TRBV5-1 and TRBJ2-5; 7 bases align to TRBD2. The germline V gene has CDR1 SGHRS and CDR2 YFSETQ. The length of the CDR3 is 14 residues. V lost 0 bases and J lost 6; bases outside the gene matches: 5. The CDR3 sequence: CASSLESSGKTQYF. CDR3 sequence (DNA): TGCGCCAGCAGCTTGGAGTCTAGCGGAAAGACCCAGTACTTC.

This clonotype was detected many times. The CDR3: CASTVSGVYNEQFF. CDR3 DNA sequence: TGTGCCAGCACCGTCTCGGGCGTTTACAATGAGCAGTTCTTC. This chain connects TRBV6-1 to TRBJ2-1; no clear D gene. Germline CDR1 MNHNS, CDR2 SASEGT. V shed 7 bases and J shed 4 bases, with 14 bases lying between them. This CDR3 comprises 14 residues.

This clonotype turned up a few times. The chain combines TRBV29-1 with TRBJ2-7; D is perhaps TRBD1 (6 bases). The CDR3 is 14 amino acids. The germline gives CDR1 SQVTM, CDR2 ANQGSEA. V was trimmed by 7 bases and J by 2 bases, leaving 18 bases between them. CDR3 sequence: CSAKKGEFAYEQYF. For the CDR3, the DNA is TGCAGCGCTAAGAAGGGGGAGTTCGCCTACGAGCAGTACTTC.

This clonotype has a count of ten or more. The chain uses TRBV15 and TRBJ1-4; D is possibly TRBD1 (5 bases). V lost 3 bases to trimming and J lost 4 bases, with 15 bases between them. Germline V CDR1 and CDR2: LNHNV, YYDKDF (reference sequence). The CDR3 totals 16 residues. The CDR3 nucleotides are TGTGCCACCAGCAGGGAGACAGCGAACTTTAATGAAAAACTGTTTTTT. This gives the protein CATSRETANFNEKLFF.